The TCR beta chain under discussion was sequenced for a study of long-term antiretroviral therapy in people with HIV (dated by TCRdb to between 2021 and 2023). Background on the whole study: The earliest samples were collected roughly a decade before the 2015 WHO recommendation for immediate ART, at a time when ART was usually postponed until CD4 counts fell. Among the 25 to 30 participants with HIV, ten to twelve were female. A total of under 250 cryopreserved PBMC samples came from 25 to 35 adults with confirmed HIV infection and were collected serially over a mean of roughly 6 years (range 1-12). A retrospective serial study tested whether changes in peripheral blood TRB repertoire composition and diversity were associated with ART initiation and durable HIV suppression. No cross-contamination during QIAcube processing was seen in test extractions of a monoclonal T-cell line run alongside around 34 polyclonal samples.

The immunoSEQ hsTCRB v3.0 assay was used at survey level resolution to sequence the TRB variable region. TRB sequencing targeted a depth of about 40,000-50,000 T-cell genomes per sample. An Illumina MiSeq with a v3 150-cycle kit was used to sequence the pooled TRB libraries. Concerning the study's data processing: Analysis of repertoires was carried out in R inside a reproducible Nextflow workflow spanning QC, data transformation and analysis. LymphoSeq2, an R package for exploring AIRR-Seq data, was used to implement custom analyses. A few samples that produced fewer than 5000 total TRB sequences were removed, so approximately 170 HIV repertoires were analyzed. Among the approximately 190 retained HIV repertoires, 55 to 60 were collected before ART initiation and under 150 after ART initiation. Repertoires were downsampled to 5000 TRB nucleotide sequences, and summary statistics were averaged over 100 downsampling iterations. Only TRB sequences with CDR3 regions of at least seven amino acids were retained for analysis. A Shannon entropy-derived clonality score and the Gini coefficient were used to measure diversity. Repertoire networks linked the top 5000 CDR3 amino acid sequences whenever two sequences differed by an edit distance of one. Antigen specificity groups and MHC restriction were predicted for TRB CDR3 amino acid sequences with GLIPH2. To flag known CMV, EBV, HIV or tissue antigen associations, CDR3 amino acid sequences were matched against VDJdb and McPAS-TCR. Pre-ART, post-ART and control groups were compared with Wilcoxon signed-rank tests and Holm-Bonferroni correction. TCRdb took this table from immuneACCESS and kept in-frame rearrangements with V and J called. Such tables lack part of the clones; where checked against another copy, unresolved V genes explain under half of the gap, and the rest is unexplained. V, J and clone size were drawn from that table, and D and trimming were deduced from the DNA. The sample table shows tens of thousands of clones, and about 90% are seen once. 3.6% of the sample is taken by the ten largest.

Study-wide conclusions, independent of this receptor: Starting ART was linked to a significant rise in TRB diversity, yet even with long-term ART the diversity remained significantly lower than in transplant donor controls. The repertoire was dominated across all time points by expanded TRB clones identified before ART initiation, although this dominance was seen to fluctuate and to decrease in many PLHIV after ART. Samples dated from about 2003 to 2018, and the ART regimens used may be less effective than current ones. HIV repertoires had narrower CDR3 length ranges than controls, and the network structure suggested an antigen-experienced repertoire that shifted only slightly toward naive after ART. Owing to limited PBMC availability, only the TCR beta chain was sequenced, without alpha chain pairing. No data were available on ART adherence, viral resistance or therapy changes, limiting inferences about post-ART repertoire changes. Unsorted PBMC were profiled instead of sorted CD4+ and CD8+ T cells because pre-ART samples had limited cell numbers.

To be included, a participant needed at least one PBMC sample from before ART initiation plus at least two post-ART samples. Every participant with HIV received treatment in the United States of America. Before DNA extraction, cryopreserved samples containing roughly 1-10 million PBMC were thawed and washed. At the time of the earliest PBMC sample, participants with HIV were aged between about 20 and 54 years. Each participant contributed PBMC samples from 1-4 timepoints before ART initiation and 2-8 timepoints after ART initiation, with a median of 7 samples. Serial HIV viral load, CD4+ T-cell count, ART history and demographic data were obtained for every participant. Genomic DNA was extracted from unsorted PBMC with a Qiagen kit on a QIAcube, processed in batches of 12 samples. On this clone itself: The specificity of this receptor is unknown. Base quality data are lacking; no much larger clone is found one base away.

This clonotype was sampled from a woman aged 18 to 35 with HIV. Here the sequenced sample was unsorted PBMCs, taken 1.8 years after starting antiretroviral therapy.

The CDR3 protein is CASSFRENQPQHF. The nucleotides are TGTGCCAGCAGTTTCAGGGAGAATCAGCCCCAGCATTTT. The sequence is built from TRBV27 and TRBJ1-5, and TRBD1 may be the D gene, going by 5 matching bases. According to the germline V gene (reference sequence), CDR1 reads MNHEY and CDR2 reads SMNVEV. V and J lose 3 bases and 4 bases, and a span of 7 bases separates them. Inclusive of the bounding cysteine and phenylalanine, the CDR3 is 13 residues long. The DNA shown is the 39-base CDR3, in frame from base 1.